The rows below give T cell receptor beta chains drawn from one sample of a study of T cell responses to AZD1222 COVID-19 vaccine. Only in-frame clones appear in the TCRdb table, and some are missing; sequencing was by immunoSEQ multiplex PCR. The table has roughly 120,000 clones, around 92% seen once. Source: peripheral blood, taken on day 0 of AZD1222 vaccination. All receptors come from an adult in good health. Each CDR3 is given with its conserved first and last residue. The order of the fields is D gene, V gene, J gene, clone size, CDR3 DNA, CDR3 protein. D genes are given only for firm matches. Where a row states a size, it is once, few, many or the class of an expanded clone; other rows omit it.

D: NA
V: TRBV28
J: TRBJ1-6
size: NA
DNA: TGTGCCAGCAGTCCACCGAGGGGGGATAATTCACCCCTCCACTTT
CDR3: CASSPPRGDNSPLHF

D: NA
V: TRBV24-1
J: TRBJ1-4
size: NA
DNA: TGTGCCACCAGTGACCCGAACACAGGAGGAACTAATGAAAAACTGTTTTTT
CDR3: CATSDPNTGGTNEKLFF

D: NA
V: TRBV10-3
J: TRBJ1-5
size: NA
DNA: TGTGCCATCAGTGAGGAGCGGGGGCTTAGGCAGCCCCAGCATTTT
CDR3: CAISEERGLRQPQHF

D: NA
V: TRBV28
J: TRBJ1-4
size: NA
DNA: TGTGCCAGCAGGGGGGATTCGAATGAAAAACTGTTTTTT
CDR3: CASRGDSNEKLFF

D: NA
V: TRBV6-5
J: TRBJ2-1
size: once
DNA: TGTGCCAGCAGCCGAAGGATGGTCTCCTACAATGAGCAGTTCTTC
CDR3: CASSRRMVSYNEQFF

D: NA
V: TRBV6-4
J: TRBJ1-6
size: NA
DNA: TGTGCCAGCAGCCCGACTGGATGGGCTTCACCCCTCCACTTT
CDR3: CASSPTGWASPLHF

D: NA
V: TRBV2
J: TRBJ1-1
size: once
DNA: TGTGCCAGCAGGGGGACACCGAACACTGAAGCTTTCTTT
CDR3: CASRGTPNTEAFF

D: NA
V: TRBV3-1/TRBV3-2
J: TRBJ2-2
size: NA
DNA: TGTGCCAGCAGCCCAGGACATTTGGACACCGGGGAGCTGTTTTTT
CDR3: CASSPGHLDTGELFF

D: NA
V: TRBV19
J: TRBJ2-3
size: NA
DNA: TGTGCCAGTAGTATTGCAGGGCGGCGACCTACAGATACGCAGTATTTT
CDR3: CASSIAGRRPTDTQYF

D: NA
V: TRBV3-1/TRBV3-2
J: TRBJ1-6
size: NA
DNA: TGTGCCAGCAGCCTCGAGGGGCCGACAAATTCACCCCTCCACTTT
CDR3: CASSLEGPTNSPLHF

D: NA
V: TRBV28
J: TRBJ2-7
size: NA
DNA: TGTGCCAGCTCCTCCGCTGAGGGGAACGAGCAGTACTTC
CDR3: CASSSAEGNEQYF

D: NA
V: TRBV2
J: TRBJ1-6
size: few
DNA: TGTGCCAGCAGGGACGGCCAGAGCTCCTATAATTCACCCCTCCACTTT
CDR3: CASRDGQSSYNSPLHF

D: NA
V: TRBV5-8
J: TRBJ2-7
size: NA
DNA: TGTGCCAGCAGCAAAAGGGTCGGCGAGCAGTACTTC
CDR3: CASSKRVGEQYF

D: TRBD1
V: TRBV3-1/TRBV3-2
J: TRBJ1-2
size: NA
DNA: TGTGCCAGCAGCCAACGCGGACAGGGCGGTGGCTACACCTTC
CDR3: CASSQRGQGGGYTF

D: TRBD2
V: TRBV3-1/TRBV3-2
J: TRBJ2-7
size: few
DNA: TGTGCCAGCAGCCGAGATGGGACTAGCAGCTACGAGCAGTACTTC
CDR3: CASSRDGTSSYEQYF

D: NA
V: TRBV7-9
J: TRBJ2-5
size: NA
DNA: TGTGCCAGCAGCCCGACGGTGGGTGAAGAGACCCAGTACTTC
CDR3: CASSPTVGEETQYF

D: NA
V: TRBV12-5
J: TRBJ2-1
size: NA
DNA: TGTGCTAGTGGTTTGTCACGGAAAGAAGAGCAGTTCTTC
CDR3: CASGLSRKEEQFF

D: NA
V: TRBV4-3
J: TRBJ1-4
size: few
DNA: TGCGCCAGCAGCCAAGAATCAACCGCAACTAATGAAAAACTGTTTTTT
CDR3: CASSQESTATNEKLFF

D: TRBD2
V: TRBV7-6
J: TRBJ2-3
size: NA
DNA: TGTGCCAGCAGCCCTTGGACTAGCGGTAGCACAGATACGCAGTATTTT
CDR3: CASSPWTSGSTDTQYF

D: TRBD1
V: TRBV5-6
J: TRBJ1-1
size: NA
DNA: TGTGCCAGCCACCCAATTGGACAGGGAACTGAAGCTTTCTTT
CDR3: CASHPIGQGTEAFF

D: NA
V: TRBV7-9
J: TRBJ2-2
size: NA
DNA: TGTGCCAGCAGCTTACCAGGGACCGGGGAGCTGTTTTTT
CDR3: CASSLPGTGELFF

D: NA
V: TRBV13
J: TRBJ2-7
size: NA
DNA: TGTGCCAGCAGCTTAGACTTCCGTCGGGGGTTTAGCGAGCAGTACTTC
CDR3: CASSLDFRRGFSEQYF

D: NA
V: TRBV5-1
J: TRBJ1-1
size: NA
DNA: TGCGCCAGCAGCTTGGCGGGTGGGGACACTGAAGCTTTCTTT
CDR3: CASSLAGGDTEAFF

D: NA
V: TRBV7-2
J: TRBJ1-3
size: NA
DNA: TGTGCCAGCAGCTTAGTGGCGGTCGGCAGCTCTGGAAACACCATATATTTT
CDR3: CASSLVAVGSSGNTIYF

D: NA
V: TRBV2
J: TRBJ1-4
size: NA
DNA: TGTGCCAGCATTTCCCTCGGCAGGGCTGGGGAAAAACTGTTTTTT
CDR3: CASISLGRAGEKLFF

D: NA
V: TRBV28
J: TRBJ1-2
size: NA
DNA: TGTGCCAGCAGTTCCCCGGGGATGCCTAACTATGGCTACACCTTC
CDR3: CASSSPGMPNYGYTF